Below are 14 T cell receptor beta chains sequenced from a single sample in a study of T cell responses to AZD1222 COVID-19 vaccine (dated by TCRdb to 2020 to 2023). The time point label, read with the paper, signifies: about 28 days (+/-7) after the second vaccine dose. Library preparation used the immunoSEQ multiplex PCR assay. In TCRdb, the immuneACCESS table is reduced to in-frame sequences with V and J assigned. These tables do not hold every clone; where another copy was compared, an unresolved V gene accounts for under half, and the others remain unexplained. The sample table holds 120,000 or so clones, of which about 79% were seen once. The top ten hold around a quarter of the sample. This specimen consisted of peripheral blood, obtained 28 days after the second AZD1222 dose. These receptors were taken from an adult who received the AZD1222 COVID-19 vaccine.

The genes are TRBV11-2 and TRBJ1-2; D may be TRBD1 (6 bases). V lost 5 bases to trimming and J lost 3 bases, with 10 bases between them. CDR3 length: 13 residues. Looked up from germline, CDR1 is SGHAT and CDR2 is FQNNGV. The CDR3 is CASSERGDYGYTF. The CDR3, as DNA: TGTGCCAGCAGCGAGAGGGGGGACTATGGCTACACCTTC.

The chain has TRBV3-1 (or the pseudogene TRBV3-2) and TRBJ1-3; TRBD1 matches 8 bases. Germline V gene lookup returns CDR1 LGHDT and CDR2 YNNKEL (reference sequence). The CDR3 sequence is 15 residues long. V was pared by 0 bases and J by 8 bases, with 6 bases of the junction left unmatched. CDR3 nucleotide sequence: TGTGCCAGCAGCCAAGAACCAGCCAGGGGGCACACCATATATTTT. It encodes CASSQEPARGHTIYF.

J is TRBJ2-1 and V is TRBV19; 8 nucleotides line up with TRBD2. The ends lost 6 bases at V and 4 bases at J; junction bases unmatched: 11. The CDR3 totals 16 residues. CDR1 is LNHDA and CDR2 is SQIVND in the germline V gene (reference sequence). The CDR3 bases are TGTGCCAGTAGCGCGTTAAGCGGGGGACCTTACAATGAGCAGTTCTTC. This encodes CASSALSGGPYNEQFF. The whole variable domain, filled in from reference TRBV19 and TRBJ2-1, reads DGGITQSPKYLFRKEGQNVTLSCEQNLNHDAMYWYRQDPGQGLRLIYYSQIVNDFQKGDIAEGYSVSREKKESFPLTVTSAQKNPTAFYLCASSALSGGPYNEQFFGPGTRLTVL.

This rearrangement joins TRBV6-2 or TRBV6-3 to TRBJ1-5; no clear D gene. The V end lost 3 bases, the J end lost 7 bases, and 13 bases lay between the germline ends. This CDR3 has 14 amino acids. CDR1 MNHEY and CDR2 SVGEGT come from the germline V gene. The CDR3 region is CASSYLGLEQPQHF. CDR3 DNA sequence: TGTGCCAGCAGTTATTTAGGGTTAGAGCAGCCCCAGCATTTT.

This clone came up a few times. This chain uses TRBV14 with TRBJ2-5, with unresolved D. Trimming left V 0 bases short and J 8 bases short, with 13 bases between. CDR1 and CDR2 from the germline V gene are SGHDN and FVKESK. The CDR3 covers 14 residues. CDR3 nucleotide sequence: TGTGCCAGCAGCCAAGATGGCGGCCGCGGTACCCAGTACTTC. Translating it yields CASSQDGGRGTQYF.

The chain recombines TRBV6-1 with TRBJ2-7, with TRBD2 as a possible D gene (5 bases). Trimming pared 1 base from V and 3 bases from J, leaving 19 bases between. Germline V gene sequence: CDR1 MNHNS, CDR2 SASEGT. The CDR3 runs 17 residues. The CDR3 DNA sequence: TGTGCCAGCAGTGAAGGCTTCGGGAAAGAGATTCGCTACGAGCAGTACTTC. Translating it yields CASSEGFGKEIRYEQYF.

The chain employs TRBV11-2 and TRBJ2-3, with TRBD1 as a possible D gene (6 bases). The CDR3 has 15 amino acids. Germline CDR1 reads SGHAT; CDR2 reads FQNNGV. V was clipped by 6 bases and J by 0 bases, with 13 bases between them. CDR3 region: CASRSSGASTDTQYF. The CDR3 DNA reads as TGTGCCAGCAGGTCATCAGGGGCTAGCACAGATACGCAGTATTTT.

This clone appeared a few times. The chain has TRBV9 and TRBJ2-5; no clear D gene. The length of the CDR3 is 12 residues. Trimming cost V 3 bases and J 9 bases, with 12 bases left between them. Germline V CDR1 and CDR2: SGDLS, YYNGEE. CDR3 sequence: CASSATGWAQYF. CDR3 bases: TGTGCCAGCAGCGCCACCGGTTGGGCCCAGTACTTC.

This chain links TRBV19 with TRBJ1-1; no clear D. CDR1 is LNHDA and CDR2 is SQIVND in the germline V gene (reference sequence). Trimming removed 5 bases at V and 6 bases at J, with 13 bases between. This CDR3 is built from 13 residues. The CDR3 is CASSSGFGAEAFF. DNA for the CDR3: TGTGCCAGTAGTTCCGGGTTCGGGGCTGAAGCTTTCTTT. Combining the CDR3 with reference TRBV19 and TRBJ1-1 gives the whole variable domain DGGITQSPKYLFRKEGQNVTLSCEQNLNHDAMYWYRQDPGQGLRLIYYSQIVNDFQKGDIAEGYSVSREKKESFPLTVTSAQKNPTAFYLCASSSGFGAEAFFGQGTRLTVV.

J is TRBJ1-6 and V is TRBV6-5; weak D call: TRBD1 (5 bases). CDR3 size: 15 residues. Per germline, CDR1 MNHEY and CDR2 SVGAGI. Trimming took off 6 bases at V and 7 bases at J, with 16 bases between the two ends. The chain's CDR3 is CASRSLGPLNSPLHF. The CDR3 DNA follows: TGTGCCAGCAGATCTCTGGGACCGTTAAATTCACCCCTCCACTTT.

The chain has TRBV5-6 and TRBJ1-4, with 9 bases matching TRBD1. The CDR3 runs 15 residues. With 3 bases clipped from V and 4 bases from J, the junction kept 4 bases outside the gene matches. The V gene's germline CDR1 is SGHDT and CDR2 YYEEEE. The CDR3 region is CASSWGTGSNEKLFF. The CDR3 bases are TGTGCCAGCAGCTGGGGGACAGGGAGTAATGAAAAACTGTTTTTT.

V gene TRBV28 combines with J gene TRBJ1-5, with 8 bases identical to TRBD1. J gave up 6 bases and V 5 bases, and 9 bases lay outside the gene matches. The CDR3 is 15 residues long. In germline, CDR1 is MDHEN, CDR2 SYDVKM. The CDR3, as DNA: TGTGCCAGCAGTCCACAGGACAGGGAAGGTCAGCCCCAGCATTTT. This encodes CASSPQDREGQPQHF.

This clone has just a few counts. The chain recombines TRBV9 with TRBJ2-1; TRBD2 matches at 13 bases. Germline-derived CDR1 and CDR2 are SGDLS and YYNGEE. The CDR3 consists of 17 residues. The trim removed 3 bases at V and 2 bases at J, leaving 5 bases unmatched. The CDR3 coding sequence is TGTGCCAGCAGCGGAGAGACTAGCGGGGGGACCTACAATGAGCAGTTCTTC. Its translation: CASSGETSGGTYNEQFF. Looking up the rest from reference TRBV9 and TRBJ2-1 gives the full variable domain: DSGVTQTPKHLITATGQRVTLRCSPRSGDLSVYWYQQSLDQGLQFLIQYYNGEERAKGNILERFSAQQFPDLHSELNLSSLELGDSALYFCASSGETSGGTYNEQFFGPGTRLTVL.

The chain is built from TRBV30 and TRBJ1-6; D gene unclear. The germline CDR1 and CDR2 sequences are GTSNPN and SVGIG (reference sequence). V was clipped by 2 bases and J by 7 bases, with 9 bases between them. The CDR3 extends over 13 amino acids. In DNA, the CDR3 is TGTGCCTGGAGTCCTACGGGAAATTCACCCCTCCACTTT. Translation: CAWSPTGNSPLHF.